These T cell receptor beta chains were read from a single sample in a study of OX40 agonist ivuxolimab in advanced cancers. Some clones are missing from TCRdb's copy, which holds only in-frame ones; the method was immunoSEQ multiplex PCR. The sample shows about 6,300 clones, approximately 70% of them seen only once. Sequenced material: CD4+ or CD8+ T cells sorted from blood, taken in a trial of the OX40 agonist ivuxolimab. The receptor source for this set is an adult with an advanced solid tumor such as melanoma, head and neck, liver or kidney cancer. Both conserved end residues are part of each CDR3. D genes are given only for firm matches.

TRBD1,TRBV4-3,CASSQDPGQGGGDNEQFF
.,TRBV4-1,CASSQAHTGGGYGYTF
.,TRBV9,CASSTLLRPTDTQYF
TRBD2,TRBV19,CASSMRGLAGKETQYF
TRBD1,TRBV5-4,CASSLDRGDEQFF
.,TRBV19,CASSPGLVGEGFSYEQYF
.,TRBV29-1,CSVAGQSSYNEQFF
.,TRBV7-2,CASSPEGNTIYF
.,TRBV7-6,CASSLGPGGGNQPQHF
.,TRBV7-8,CASSPYGELFF
TRBD1,TRBV4-1,CASSQGTGAETQYF
TRBD1,TRBV4-1,CASSQDRGETGGRNEQFF
TRBD2,TRBV5-1,CASSATSGGLYEQYF
.,TRBV5-1,CASSLGGYLTYEQYF
.,TRBV9,CASSVGSSRTHEQYF
.,TRBV4-1,CASSHGPGQSYEQYF
.,TRBV5-8,CASQWDLRAGYTF